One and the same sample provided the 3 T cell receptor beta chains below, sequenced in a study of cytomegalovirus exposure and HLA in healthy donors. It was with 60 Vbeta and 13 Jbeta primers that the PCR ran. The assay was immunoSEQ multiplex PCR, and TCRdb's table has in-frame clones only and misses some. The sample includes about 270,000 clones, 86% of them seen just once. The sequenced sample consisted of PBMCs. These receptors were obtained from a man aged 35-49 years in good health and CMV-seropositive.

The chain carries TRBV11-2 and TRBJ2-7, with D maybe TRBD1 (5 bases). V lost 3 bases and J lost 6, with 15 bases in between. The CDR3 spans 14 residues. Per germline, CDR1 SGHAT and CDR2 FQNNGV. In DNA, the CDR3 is TGTGCCAGCAGCTTCCAACAGGCCGAAGGCGAGCAGTACTTC. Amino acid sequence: CASSFQQAEGEQYF.

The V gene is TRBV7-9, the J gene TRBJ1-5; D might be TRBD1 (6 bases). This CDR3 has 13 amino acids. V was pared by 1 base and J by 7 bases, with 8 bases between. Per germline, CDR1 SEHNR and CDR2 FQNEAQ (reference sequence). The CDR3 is CASSLEQGQPQHF. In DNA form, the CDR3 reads TGTGCCAGCAGCTTAGAACAGGGCCAGCCCCAGCATTTT.

As DNA, the CDR3 is TGTGCCAGCAGCCCCGGGACAGTAAACACCGGGGAGCTGTTTTTT. This sequence encodes CASSPGTVNTGELFF. The J gene is TRBJ2-2, the V gene TRBV28; 7 positions agree with TRBD1. The V gene end was trimmed by 6 bases and the J gene end by 2 bases; junction bases not matched to a gene: 6. The CDR3 loop spans 15 amino acids. Germline values: CDR1 MDHEN, CDR2 SYDVKM.